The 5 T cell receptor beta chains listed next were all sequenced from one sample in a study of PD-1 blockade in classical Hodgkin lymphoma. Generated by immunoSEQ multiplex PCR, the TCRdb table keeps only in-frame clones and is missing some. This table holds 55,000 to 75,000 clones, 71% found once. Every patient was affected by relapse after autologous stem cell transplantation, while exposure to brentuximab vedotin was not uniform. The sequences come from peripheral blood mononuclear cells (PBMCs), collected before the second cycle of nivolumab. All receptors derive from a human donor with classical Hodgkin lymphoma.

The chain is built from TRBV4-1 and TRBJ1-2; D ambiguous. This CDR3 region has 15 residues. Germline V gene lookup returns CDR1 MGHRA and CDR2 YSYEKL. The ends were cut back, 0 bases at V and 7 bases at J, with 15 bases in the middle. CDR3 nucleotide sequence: TGCGCCAGCAGCCAAGACTCGATAGTAGTTGTTGGCTACACCTTC. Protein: CASSQDSIVVVGYTF.

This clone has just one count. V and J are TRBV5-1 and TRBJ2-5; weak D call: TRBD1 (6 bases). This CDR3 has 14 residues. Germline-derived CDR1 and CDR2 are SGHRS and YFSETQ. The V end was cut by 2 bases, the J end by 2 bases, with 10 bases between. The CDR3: CASSLVGAQETQYF. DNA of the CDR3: TGCGCCAGCAGCTTAGTGGGGGCTCAAGAGACCCAGTACTTC.

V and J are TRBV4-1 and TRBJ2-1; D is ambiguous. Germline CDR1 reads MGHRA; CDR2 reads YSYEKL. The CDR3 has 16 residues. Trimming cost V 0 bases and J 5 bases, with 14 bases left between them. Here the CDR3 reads CASSQEPPLYNNEQFF. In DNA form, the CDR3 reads TGCGCCAGCAGCCAAGAGCCCCCCCTTTATAACAATGAGCAGTTCTTC.

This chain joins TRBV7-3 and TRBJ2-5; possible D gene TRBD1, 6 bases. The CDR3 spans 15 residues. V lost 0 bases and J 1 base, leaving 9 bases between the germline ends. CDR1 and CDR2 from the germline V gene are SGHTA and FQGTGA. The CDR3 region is CASSLTGDTQETQYF. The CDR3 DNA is TGTGCCAGCAGCTTAACCGGGGACACCCAAGAGACCCAGTACTTC.

The CDR3 loop is CASSIIDTGELFF. The CDR3, as DNA: TGTGCCAGCAGCATTATCGACACCGGGGAGCTGTTTTTT. V usage is TRBV14 and J usage is TRBJ2-2, with D unresolved. V was clipped by 5 bases and J by 3 bases, with 7 bases between them. Looked up from germline, CDR1 is SGHDN and CDR2 is FVKESK. The CDR3 consists of 13 residues.